This TCR beta chain was profiled in a study of blood T cell repertoires in COVID-19. About the study: The United States, Italy and Spain supplied acute and convalescent COVID-19 samples.

Under the authors' procedure: Researchers report that nucleated cell counts were estimated from reference gene primer amplification. The data were produced by immunoSEQ multiplex PCR, yet TCRdb's version contains in-frame clones alone and is incomplete. V and J calls and clone size are as listed in that table; D and trimming were resolved from the DNA. Among fewer than 150,000 clones listed, about nine tenths were seen once. The V gene's germline CDR1 is KGHSH and CDR2 LQKENI. Trimming pared 3 bases from V and 8 bases from J, leaving 7 bases between. The CDR3 loop spans 11 amino acids. The clonotype originates from a woman between 50 and 59 years old with acute or convalescent COVID-19. The gene calls are TRBV18 and TRBJ1-2; no clear D. The specimen was peripheral blood. The CDR3 DNA sequence: TGTGCCAGCTCACCTAACGAGGGCTACACCTTC. Protein: CASSPNEGYTF.